Listed here are 5 T cell receptor beta chains from one sample, sequenced in a study of T-cell memory formation after mild COVID-19. From the 5' RACE reads, TCRdb called clonotypes with MiXCR, one entry per CDR3 protein. The data hold some 200,000 distinct CDR3 sequences, with over 20% observed a single time. Sequenced: PBMCs or a T cell subset sorted from them (not recorded which). The receptors were sampled from an adult woman who had mild COVID-19 (a few samples of this study predate the infection). Cell type and time point are not known.

The V and J genes are TRBV7-8 and TRBJ2-7; TRBD1 or TRBD2 may be the D gene (6 bases each). Per the germline V gene, CDR1 is SGHVS and CDR2 is FQNEAQ. V was shortened by 5 bases and J by 6 bases, with 20 bases between the two germline ends. CDR3 length: 15 amino acids. Here the CDR3 DNA reads TGTGCCAGCAGCCCAGGAGGGGGGCGCGACCCCGAGCAGTACTTC. This codes for CASSPGGGRDPEQYF.

The chain is built from TRBV7-2 and TRBJ1-5; 11 positions match TRBD1. This CDR3 region has 16 residues. In germline, CDR1 is SGHTA, CDR2 FQGNSA. Unmatched junction bases numbered 3, after V lost 1 base and J lost 4 bases. The CDR3 spells CASSLGWDRGNQPQHF. CDR3 DNA: TGTGCCAGCAGCTTAGGATGGGACAGGGGGAATCAGCCCCAGCATTTT.

The chain combines TRBV3-1 with TRBJ1-1; D remains unclear. This CDR3 has 13 amino acids. Germline-derived CDR1 and CDR2 are LGHDT and YNNKEL (reference sequence). V was clipped by 4 bases and J by 4 bases, with 10 bases between them. CDR3 loop: CASSPTVGTEAFF. The CDR3 region has the DNA TGTGCCAGCAGCCCCACGGTCGGCACTGAAGCTTTCTTT.

This rearrangement joins TRBV27 to TRBJ2-4, with a tentative D call TRBD1 (5 bases). CDR1 and CDR2 from the germline V gene are MNHEY and SMNVEV (reference sequence). The CDR3 is 11 amino acids. V dropped 6 bases and J dropped 8 bases, with 8 bases sitting between them. CDR3 in amino acids: CASRVGDIQYF. In DNA, the CDR3 is TGTGCCAGCAGGGTAGGGGACATTCAGTACTTC.

The rearrangement links TRBV10-2 to TRBJ1-1, with D perhaps matching TRBD1 (6 bases). The V end lost 0 bases, the J end lost 0 bases, and 8 bases lay between the germline ends. The CDR3 is made up of 15 amino acids. Per the germline V gene, CDR1 is WSHSY and CDR2 is SAAADI. The CDR3 region is CASSESPGVNTEAFF. The CDR3 nucleotides read TGCGCCAGCAGTGAGTCACCAGGGGTGAACACTGAAGCTTTCTTT.